This is a list of T cell receptor beta chains from one sample in a study of T cell responses to AZD1222 COVID-19 vaccine. Profiled with immunoSEQ multiplex PCR; TCRdb holds only in-frame clones, not every one. The sample lists 85,000 to 110,000 clones; over 80% were seen once. Sequencing was performed on peripheral blood, taken on day 0 of AZD1222 vaccination. All receptors derive from an adult in good health. Each CDR3 is given with its conserved first and last residue. Fields, in order: clone size, D gene, V gene, J gene, CDR3 protein, CDR3 DNA. The D gene is left open where the match is weak. Not all rows give a size; the values are once, few, many and, for expanded clones, a class.

abundance: -
d_gene: TRBD2
v_gene: TRBV7-9
j_gene: TRBJ2-1
CDR3aa: CASSSPRARGNYNEQFF
CDR3nt: TGTGCCAGCAGCTCTCCTAGGGCGCGGGGGAACTACAATGAGCAGTTCTTC

abundance: few
d_gene: -
v_gene: TRBV7-3
j_gene: TRBJ1-1
CDR3aa: CASSAHMNTEAFF
CDR3nt: TGTGCCAGCAGCGCACACATGAACACTGAAGCTTTCTTT

abundance: -
d_gene: -
v_gene: TRBV15
j_gene: TRBJ2-1
CDR3aa: CATSRVLDGWTFF
CDR3nt: TGTGCCACCAGCAGAGTGTTGGACGGTTGGACGTTCTTC

abundance: -
d_gene: -
v_gene: TRBV13
j_gene: TRBJ1-3
CDR3aa: CASSLQRNSGNTIYF
CDR3nt: TGTGCCAGCAGCTTGCAGCGAAACTCTGGAAACACCATATATTTT

abundance: -
d_gene: TRBD1
v_gene: TRBV7-8
j_gene: TRBJ1-1
CDR3aa: CASSLATGQGTEAFF
CDR3nt: TGTGCCAGCAGCTTAGCCACCGGACAGGGAACTGAAGCTTTCTTT

abundance: -
d_gene: TRBD1
v_gene: TRBV30
j_gene: TRBJ1-2
CDR3aa: CAWRERQGRDYGYTF
CDR3nt: TGTGCCTGGAGGGAGAGACAGGGGCGGGACTATGGCTACACCTTC

abundance: -
d_gene: -
v_gene: TRBV28
j_gene: TRBJ2-1
CDR3aa: CASMPGHSYNEQFF
CDR3nt: TGTGCCAGCATGCCGGGGCACTCCTACAATGAGCAGTTCTTC

abundance: -
d_gene: -
v_gene: TRBV6-2/TRBV6-3
j_gene: TRBJ1-3
CDR3aa: CATSPLRARLSGNTIYF
CDR3nt: TGTGCCACCAGCCCTCTGAGGGCTCGCCTCTCTGGAAACACCATATATTTT

abundance: -
d_gene: TRBD1
v_gene: TRBV6-5
j_gene: TRBJ2-7
CDR3aa: CASSSAGQEISYEQYF
CDR3nt: TGTGCCAGCAGTTCCGCCGGACAGGAGATCTCCTACGAGCAGTACTTC

abundance: -
d_gene: TRBD2
v_gene: TRBV30
j_gene: TRBJ2-7
CDR3aa: CAWSVLGGTPYEQYF
CDR3nt: TGTGCCTGGAGTGTACTGGGAGGGACCCCCTACGAGCAGTACTTC

abundance: -
d_gene: -
v_gene: TRBV29-1
j_gene: TRBJ1-1
CDR3aa: CSVEAVLNTEAFF
CDR3nt: TGCAGCGTTGAGGCGGTCCTGAACACTGAAGCTTTCTTT

abundance: -
d_gene: -
v_gene: TRBV7-9
j_gene: TRBJ2-5
CDR3aa: CASSWTDTKETQYF
CDR3nt: TGTGCCAGCAGCTGGACAGATACTAAAGAGACCCAGTACTTC

abundance: -
d_gene: -
v_gene: TRBV3-1/TRBV3-2
j_gene: TRBJ1-3
CDR3aa: CASSQASFPLSGNTIYF
CDR3nt: TGTGCCAGCAGCCAAGCCAGCTTTCCTCTTTCTGGAAACACCATATATTTT

abundance: -
d_gene: TRBD1
v_gene: TRBV11-2
j_gene: TRBJ2-1
CDR3aa: CASRRPGQGVNEQFF
CDR3nt: TGTGCCAGCAGGCGACCGGGACAGGGGGTCAATGAGCAGTTCTTC

abundance: -
d_gene: -
v_gene: TRBV9
j_gene: TRBJ2-1
CDR3aa: CASSPGNSYNEQFF
CDR3nt: TGTGCCAGCAGTCCCGGGAACTCCTACAATGAGCAGTTCTTC

abundance: few
d_gene: -
v_gene: TRBV19
j_gene: TRBJ1-2
CDR3aa: CASSIYASGGYTF
CDR3nt: TGTGCCAGTAGTATATACGCCTCTGGCGGCTACACCTTC

abundance: few
d_gene: TRBD2
v_gene: TRBV11-2
j_gene: TRBJ2-1
CDR3aa: CASSLLGGGAWNEQFF
CDR3nt: TGTGCCAGCAGCCTTCTAGGCGGGGGGGCCTGGAATGAGCAGTTCTTC

abundance: -
d_gene: -
v_gene: TRBV28
j_gene: TRBJ2-7
CDR3aa: CASNPDSTYEQYF
CDR3nt: TGTGCCAGCAACCCGGACAGTACCTACGAGCAGTACTTC

abundance: -
d_gene: -
v_gene: TRBV5-1
j_gene: TRBJ1-3
CDR3aa: CASSTGQTDSGNTIYF
CDR3nt: TGCGCCAGCAGCACCGGCCAGACAGACTCTGGAAACACCATATATTTT

abundance: few
d_gene: -
v_gene: TRBV10-3
j_gene: TRBJ1-1
CDR3aa: CAISGGGSNTEAFF
CDR3nt: TGTGCCATCAGTGGTGGCGGCTCGAACACTGAAGCTTTCTTT

abundance: -
d_gene: -
v_gene: TRBV9
j_gene: TRBJ1-3
CDR3aa: CASSTGPFVSGNTIYF
CDR3nt: TGTGCCAGCAGCACGGGGCCCTTTGTCTCTGGAAACACCATATATTTT

abundance: few
d_gene: -
v_gene: TRBV4-1
j_gene: TRBJ1-2
CDR3aa: CASSSDLLGGYTF
CDR3nt: TGCGCCAGCAGCTCGGACCTCCTGGGGGGCTACACCTTC

abundance: -
d_gene: -
v_gene: TRBV3-1/TRBV3-2
j_gene: TRBJ1-1
CDR3aa: CASSQSRAVEAFF
CDR3nt: TGTGCCAGCAGCCAATCACGGGCAGTTGAAGCTTTCTTT

abundance: few
d_gene: -
v_gene: TRBV18
j_gene: TRBJ2-7
CDR3aa: CASSPPASDNEQYF
CDR3nt: TGTGCCAGCTCACCACCTGCTAGCGATAACGAGCAGTACTTC

abundance: -
d_gene: TRBD1
v_gene: TRBV6-5
j_gene: TRBJ1-5
CDR3aa: CASSYGTGGNQPQHF
CDR3nt: TGTGCCAGCAGTTACGGGACAGGGGGTAATCAGCCCCAGCATTTT

abundance: -
d_gene: -
v_gene: TRBV7-3
j_gene: TRBJ2-5
CDR3aa: CASSLMALAGETQYF
CDR3nt: TGTGCCAGCAGCTTAATGGCCCTAGCAGGGGAGACCCAGTACTTC

abundance: -
d_gene: TRBD1
v_gene: TRBV6-2/TRBV6-3
j_gene: TRBJ2-7
CDR3aa: CASSGPGTGYEQYF
CDR3nt: TGTGCCAGCAGTGGACCCGGGACAGGTTACGAGCAGTACTTC

abundance: -
d_gene: -
v_gene: TRBV12-3/TRBV12-4
j_gene: TRBJ2-1
CDR3aa: CASSTYNEQFF
CDR3nt: TGTGCCAGCAGTACCTACAATGAGCAGTTCTTC

abundance: -
d_gene: -
v_gene: TRBV6-6
j_gene: TRBJ1-2
CDR3aa: CASSYITASYGYTF
CDR3nt: TGTGCCAGCAGTTACATCACAGCCAGCTATGGCTACACCTTC

abundance: -
d_gene: -
v_gene: TRBV14
j_gene: TRBJ1-6
CDR3aa: CASSHRGSNSPLHF
CDR3nt: TGTGCCAGCAGCCACAGGGGTAGTAATTCACCCCTCCACTTT

abundance: -
d_gene: -
v_gene: TRBV6-1
j_gene: TRBJ1-2
CDR3aa: CASSDGTVLTPTF
CDR3nt: TGTGCCAGCAGTGATGGGACCGTATTGACTCCGACCTTC

abundance: -
d_gene: TRBD1
v_gene: TRBV7-7
j_gene: TRBJ2-5
CDR3aa: CASSSGTGGTETQYF
CDR3nt: TGTGCTAGCAGCTCCGGGACAGGGGGGACGGAGACCCAGTACTTC

abundance: -
d_gene: -
v_gene: TRBV7-7
j_gene: TRBJ2-7
CDR3aa: CASSRKVQGEQYF
CDR3nt: TGTGCTAGCAGCCGCAAAGTCCAGGGCGAGCAGTACTTC

abundance: -
d_gene: -
v_gene: TRBV7-9
j_gene: TRBJ1-3
CDR3aa: CASSLVSGTFGNTIYF
CDR3nt: TGTGCCAGCAGCTTAGTCTCCGGGACATTTGGAAACACCATATATTTT

abundance: -
d_gene: -
v_gene: TRBV3-1/TRBV3-2
j_gene: TRBJ1-2
CDR3aa: CASSQGRLPYYGYTF
CDR3nt: TGTGCCAGCAGCCAAGGGCGGCTACCTTATTATGGCTACACCTTC

abundance: -
d_gene: -
v_gene: TRBV6-5
j_gene: TRBJ1-2
CDR3aa: CASKFVDGYTF
CDR3nt: TGTGCCAGCAAGTTTGTGGATGGCTACACCTTC

abundance: -
d_gene: TRBD1
v_gene: TRBV5-1
j_gene: TRBJ2-2
CDR3aa: CASSPGDREDTGELFF
CDR3nt: TGCGCCAGCAGCCCAGGGGACAGGGAGGACACCGGGGAGCTGTTTTTT

abundance: -
d_gene: -
v_gene: TRBV28
j_gene: TRBJ1-4
CDR3aa: CASTQGAQSGANEKLFF
CDR3nt: TGTGCCAGTACCCAAGGGGCTCAAAGTGGAGCTAATGAAAAACTGTTTTTT

abundance: -
d_gene: -
v_gene: TRBV19
j_gene: TRBJ2-7
CDR3aa: CASSTRPDYEQYF
CDR3nt: TGTGCCAGTAGTACTAGACCAGACTACGAGCAGTACTTC

abundance: once
d_gene: TRBD2
v_gene: TRBV7-2
j_gene: TRBJ2-3
CDR3aa: CASSQLAGSSTDTQYF
CDR3nt: TGTGCCAGCAGCCAACTAGCGGGGAGTAGCACAGATACGCAGTATTTT

abundance: -
d_gene: TRBD2
v_gene: TRBV7-2
j_gene: TRBJ2-7
CDR3aa: CASSIRLAGSDEQYF
CDR3nt: TGTGCCAGCAGCATAAGACTAGCGGGATCTGACGAGCAGTACTTC

abundance: -
d_gene: TRBD2
v_gene: TRBV11-3
j_gene: TRBJ2-1
CDR3aa: CASSLAGGPGNEQFF
CDR3nt: TGTGCCAGCAGCTTAGCGGGGGGACCAGGGAATGAGCAGTTCTTC

abundance: -
d_gene: -
v_gene: TRBV10-1
j_gene: TRBJ2-1
CDR3aa: CASSVGQASSYNEQFF
CDR3nt: TGCGCCAGCAGTGTCGGGCAGGCCAGCTCCTACAATGAGCAGTTCTTC

abundance: -
d_gene: TRBD2
v_gene: TRBV5-1
j_gene: TRBJ2-7
CDR3aa: CASSERGGEGYEQYF
CDR3nt: TGCGCCAGCAGCGAAAGAGGAGGGGAGGGGTACGAGCAGTACTTC

abundance: -
d_gene: -
v_gene: TRBV18
j_gene: TRBJ2-1
CDR3aa: CASSPAGNHEQFF
CDR3nt: TGTGCCAGCTCACCGGCAGGGAACCATGAGCAGTTCTTC

abundance: -
d_gene: TRBD1
v_gene: TRBV5-6
j_gene: TRBJ1-2
CDR3aa: CASSFDRVVFGYTF
CDR3nt: TGTGCCAGCAGTTTTGACAGGGTGGTTTTTGGCTACACCTTC

abundance: -
d_gene: -
v_gene: TRBV11-2
j_gene: TRBJ1-1
CDR3aa: CASSLDVGRWGEAFF
CDR3nt: TGTGCCAGCAGCTTAGATGTGGGTCGCTGGGGTGAAGCTTTCTTT

abundance: -
d_gene: -
v_gene: TRBV10-1
j_gene: TRBJ1-6
CDR3aa: CASSDGGVAPLHF
CDR3nt: TGCGCCAGCAGTGATGGAGGGGTCGCACCCCTCCACTTT

abundance: -
d_gene: -
v_gene: TRBV18
j_gene: TRBJ1-2
CDR3aa: CASSPGGNYGYTF
CDR3nt: TGTGCCAGCTCTCCGGGGGGGAACTATGGCTACACCTTC

abundance: -
d_gene: -
v_gene: TRBV4-3
j_gene: TRBJ2-2
CDR3aa: CASSQDINYTGELFF
CDR3nt: TGCGCCAGCAGCCAAGACATCAATTACACCGGGGAGCTGTTTTTT

abundance: -
d_gene: -
v_gene: TRBV19
j_gene: TRBJ2-7
CDR3aa: CASSLQTESYEQYF
CDR3nt: TGTGCCAGTAGTCTGCAGACGGAATCCTACGAGCAGTACTTC

abundance: -
d_gene: -
v_gene: TRBV7-2
j_gene: TRBJ2-2
CDR3aa: CASSLESGSGELFF
CDR3nt: TGTGCCAGCAGCTTAGAATCAGGGTCCGGGGAGCTGTTTTTT

abundance: -
d_gene: -
v_gene: TRBV7-8
j_gene: TRBJ1-1
CDR3aa: CASSFEGAVATEAFF
CDR3nt: TGTGCCAGCAGCTTCGAAGGGGCGGTCGCCACTGAAGCTTTCTTT

abundance: -
d_gene: TRBD2
v_gene: TRBV3-1/TRBV3-2
j_gene: TRBJ2-7
CDR3aa: CASSRGLAGGEQYF
CDR3nt: TGTGCCAGCAGCAGGGGACTAGCGGGGGGGGAGCAGTACTTC

abundance: -
d_gene: -
v_gene: TRBV5-1
j_gene: TRBJ1-2
CDR3aa: CASSVEARDYGYTF
CDR3nt: TGCGCCAGCAGCGTTGAGGCGCGGGACTATGGCTACACCTTC

abundance: -
d_gene: -
v_gene: TRBV7-2
j_gene: TRBJ1-1
CDR3aa: CASSLAGGEAFF
CDR3nt: TGTGCCAGCAGCTTAGCCGGGGGTGAAGCTTTCTTT